Each of the 17 T cell receptor beta chains below was sequenced from the same sample in a study of PD-1 blockade in classical Hodgkin lymphoma. All patients relapsed after autologous stem cell transplantation, and brentuximab vedotin exposure varied. The table came from immunoSEQ multiplex PCR; TCRdb's copy has only in-frame clones and leaves some out. Altogether 20,000 or so clones are present, roughly 73% being singletons, with the ten largest covering around 22%. Material: peripheral blood mononuclear cells (PBMCs), obtained before the second cycle of nivolumab. The receptors were sampled from a human donor with classical Hodgkin lymphoma.

The chain uses TRBV2 and TRBJ2-2; D remains unclear. The V end was cut by 2 bases, the J end by 5 bases, with 6 bases between. This CDR3 comprises 13 residues. The germline V gene encodes CDR1 SNHLY and CDR2 FYNNEI. CDR3 sequence (DNA): TGTGCCAGCAGTGAAATTTGGACCGGGGAGCTGTTTTTT. As protein: CASSEIWTGELFF.

This chain uses TRBV7-6 with TRBJ2-2, with D unclear. The CDR3 is 16 residues long. Germline CDR1 is SGHVS and CDR2 is FNYEAQ. Trimming stripped 3 bases from V and 6 bases from J, with 17 bases between. The CDR3, as DNA: TGTGCCAGCAGCTTGACTCCCGCCGTTTTTGCCGGGGAGCTGTTTTTT. It codes for CASSLTPAVFAGELFF.

The rearrangement links TRBV28 to TRBJ1-5, with D possibly being TRBD1 (5 bases). This CDR3 is built from 14 residues. Looked up from germline, CDR1 is MDHEN and CDR2 is SYDVKM. Trimming removed 4 bases from V and 3 bases from J, with 10 bases in between. The CDR3 sequence is CASSYTGFNQPQHF. DNA of the CDR3: TGTGCCAGCAGTTACACAGGTTTCAATCAGCCCCAGCATTTT.

This clone was seen only a few times. This chain joins TRBV25-1 and TRBJ1-4; D is possibly TRBD1 (5 bases). With 2 bases removed from V and 0 bases from J, the gap between germline ends came to 10 bases. This CDR3 is 16 amino acids long. Germline-derived CDR1 and CDR2 are MGHDK and SYGVNS. CDR3: CASSEIRGATNEKLFF. In DNA form, the CDR3 reads TGTGCCAGCAGTGAAATAAGGGGCGCAACTAATGAAAAACTGTTTTTT. Filled out from reference TRBV25-1 and TRBJ1-4, the complete variable domain reads EADIYQTPRYLVIGTGKKITLECSQTMGHDKMYWYQQDPGMELHLIHYSYGVNSTEKGDLSSESTVSRIRTEHFPLTLESARPSHTSQYLCASSEIRGATNEKLFFGSGTQLSVL.

The CDR3 is CASKTSGSTCEQYF. Written as DNA, the CDR3 is TGTGCCAGTAAAACTAGCGGGAGTACTTGCGAGCAGTACTTC. The chain is built from TRBV19 and TRBJ2-7; TRBD2 matches 11 bases. The ends lost 7 bases at V and 6 bases at J; junction bases unmatched: 8. CDR1 and CDR2 from the germline V gene are LNHDA and SQIVND (reference sequence). The CDR3 runs 14 residues.

The CDR3 DNA reads as TGTGCCAGCAGTTTCCCAGGGATAATTGAAAAACTGTTTTTT. This translates into CASSFPGIIEKLFF. The chain uses TRBV28 and TRBJ1-4; tentatively, D is TRBD1 (5 bases). CDR1 is MDHEN, CDR2 SYDVKM, per germline. V shed 3 bases and J shed 7 bases, with 12 bases lying between them. The CDR3 covers 14 residues.

This chain links TRBV29-1 with TRBJ1-1; D perhaps matches TRBD1 (5 bases). Germline assignment: CDR1 SQVTM and CDR2 ANQGSEA. The CDR3 is 14 amino acids. Trimming took off 0 bases at V and 9 bases at J, with 17 bases between the two ends. CDR3: CSVEDLGRGRQAFF. The CDR3 coding sequence is TGCAGCGTTGAAGACCTGGGGAGGGGAAGGCAAGCTTTCTTT.

This clone was seen only a few times. This chain links TRBV19 with TRBJ1-1; a possible D gene is TRBD1 (5 bases). Germline values: CDR1 LNHDA, CDR2 SQIVND (reference sequence). The length of the CDR3 is 15 residues. V lost 4 bases to trimming and J lost 1 base, with 13 bases between them. CDR3 DNA: TGTGCCAGTAGTAGTTTAGGGGCTGGGAACACTGAAGCTTTCTTT. Protein: CASSSLGAGNTEAFF.

The chain recombines TRBV18 with TRBJ2-7, with D perhaps TRBD1 (5 bases). V lost 0 bases and J 6 bases, leaving 9 bases between the germline ends. The CDR3 consists of 13 residues. Germline V gives CDR1 KGHSH, CDR2 LQKENI. CDR3 sequence reads: CASSPPQGGEQYF. DNA for the CDR3: TGTGCCAGCTCACCACCTCAGGGTGGCGAGCAGTACTTC.

This clone was counted only a few times. The CDR3 coding sequence is TGTGCCAGCAGCCAAGCCCGGGACATCGAGCAGTACTTC. Protein: CASSQARDIEQYF. The chain recombines TRBV14 with TRBJ2-7; tentatively, D is TRBD1 (6 bases). Germline V gene sequence: CDR1 SGHDN, CDR2 FVKESK. The CDR3 contains 13 residues. V gave up 1 base and J gave up 6 bases, with 10 bases separating them. The full variable domain, completed using reference TRBV14 and TRBJ2-7, is EAGVTQFPSHSVIEKGQTVTLRCDPISGHDNLYWYRRVMGKEIKFLLHFVKESKQDESGMPNNRFLAERTGGTYSTLKVQPAELEDSGVYFCASSQARDIEQYFGPGTRLTVT.

This clone showed up just a few times. DNA of the CDR3: TGTGCCAGCAGTCGTACCGGGACATCGAACACCGGGGAGCTGTTTTTT. Protein: CASSRTGTSNTGELFF. This chain uses TRBV27 with TRBJ2-2; possible D gene TRBD1, 6 bases. This CDR3 spans 16 amino acids. Trimming removed 5 bases from V and 0 bases from J, with 13 bases in between. Germline CDR1 is MNHEY and CDR2 is SMNVEV (reference sequence).

The V gene is TRBV7-6, the J gene TRBJ2-3, with TRBD2 matching 8 bases. Germline V CDR1 and CDR2: SGHVS, FNYEAQ. The CDR3 covers 15 residues. V dropped 2 bases and J dropped 3; count of bases not matched to a gene: 4. The CDR3 nucleotides are TGTGCCAGCAGCTTATTTTCTAGCGGGACAGATACGCAGTATTTT. Protein product: CASSLFSSGTDTQYF.

The rearrangement joins TRBV19 to TRBJ1-5, with D hard to call. This CDR3 region has 11 residues. V was clipped by 3 bases and J by 6 bases, with 3 bases between them. CDR1 LNHDA and CDR2 SQIVND come from the germline V gene (reference sequence). The chain's CDR3 is CASSIGQPQHF. The DNA for the CDR3 is TGTGCCAGTAGTATTGGTCAGCCCCAGCATTTT.

This rearrangement joins TRBV11-2 to TRBJ2-5; D unresolved. Germline loops: CDR1 SGHAT, CDR2 FQNNGV. The V end lost 5 bases, the J end lost 5 bases, and 12 bases lay between the germline ends. This CDR3 region has 13 residues. In nucleotides, the CDR3 is TGTGCCAGCAGCCGGGCCTATAGGGAGACCCAGTACTTC. Encoded protein: CASSRAYRETQYF. The variable domain in full, with the rest retrieved from reference TRBV11-2 and TRBJ2-5, is EAGVAQSPRYKIIEKRQSVAFWCNPISGHATLYWYQQILGQGPKLLIQFQNNGVVDDSQLPKDRFSAERLKGVDSTLKIQPAKLEDSAVYLCASSRAYRETQYFGPGTRLLVL.

The chain links TRBV19 to TRBJ2-5; 10 bases map to TRBD1. Germline V gene sequence: CDR1 LNHDA, CDR2 SQIVND (reference sequence). The length of the CDR3 is 15 residues. After removal of 7 bases from V and 4 bases from J, the junction contained 9 bases not matched to a gene. The CDR3 nucleotides are TGTGCCAGTACCCAATCGGACAGGGGGGCAGAGACCCAGTACTTC. Amino acids: CASTQSDRGAETQYF.

This chain joins TRBV5-1 and TRBJ1-2; TRBD1 might be the D (6 bases). In germline, CDR1 is SGHRS, CDR2 YFSETQ. This CDR3 is 14 amino acids long. V lost 0 bases and J 7 bases, leaving 13 bases between the germline ends. DNA for the CDR3: TGCGCCAGCAGCTTGGAGGGGGGCCCAGGTGGCTACACCTTC. Translation: CASSLEGGPGGYTF.

The chain couples TRBV23-1 to TRBJ1-1, with 7 bases identical to TRBD1. TRBV23-1 is noted as an ORF with a role that remains uncertain. The CDR3 totals 13 residues. The trim removed 6 bases at V and 5 bases at J, leaving 6 bases unmatched. The CDR3 DNA follows: TGCGCCAGCAGGACAGGGTGGAGGACTGAAGCTTTCTTT. It yields the protein CASRTGWRTEAFF.